This entry describes one TCR beta chain. Antigen unknown. Being one base from a much bigger clone, this may be a read error. The CDR3 does not end in the conserved phenylalanine or tryptophan, so this is likely a read error. The template, approximately 500 ng total RNA, yielded TCR beta cDNA made with a constant-region primer. Researchers made the TCR beta libraries by running three nested multiplex PCR rounds with slightly modified ARM-PCR. In the first two PCR rounds, TRBV1-TRBV30 forward primers were paired with a C-beta reverse primer, and each round lasted about 10 cycles. TCRdb reprocessed the multiplex PCR reads with MiXCR, giving one entry per CDR3 protein. The sample records some 320,000 distinct CDR3 sequences, 65% being singletons. The sample belongs to a study of tumor-infiltrating lymphocytes in primary liver carcinoma. Whole-study context: T1-T3 N0M0 was the stage of the tumors, which were roughly 4 to 11 cm across.

Germline V gives CDR1 MNHEY, CDR2 SVGEGT. The CDR3 contains 14 residues. Trimming removed 4 bases at V and 3 bases at J, with 12 bases between. Whole-study results and caveats: Blood fell significantly below tumors in its top-250-clone fraction (p = 0.039). Pairs of tumor regions overlapped more than tumor-adjacent and tumor-blood pairs did.

Unsorted whole blood yielded blood RNA, and germline DNA was extracted as well. The authors collected 3 to 5 milliliters of peripheral blood before surgery. Material: peripheral blood. The origin of this receptor is a middle-aged man with primary liver carcinoma and hepatitis B virus infection. The chain links TRBV6-2 or TRBV6-3 to TRBJ2-5; D remains ambiguous. The CDR3: CASSSRVYEETQYL. CDR3 sequence (DNA): TGTGCCAGCAGTTCTAGGGTGTACGAAGAGACCCAGTACCTC.